The 14 T cell receptor beta chains reported below all come from one sample, sequenced in a study of blood T cell repertoires in COVID-19. Measured with immunoSEQ multiplex PCR; TCRdb has only the in-frame clones, and not every one. The sample has 350,000 to 400,000 clones, just over 90% seen once. Sample: PBMCs or T cells enriched from blood (not recorded which). All receptors derive from a woman in her 40s who had been exposed to COVID-19.

V gene TRBV6-2 or TRBV6-3 combines with J gene TRBJ1-1, with D unclear. CDR1 and CDR2 (germline): MNHEY, SVGEGT. Trimming cost V 3 bases and J 0 bases, with 11 bases left between them. The CDR3 has 15 amino acids. The CDR3 region is CASSYSRAMNTEAFF. In DNA form, the CDR3 reads TGTGCCAGCAGTTATAGCAGAGCTATGAACACTGAAGCTTTCTTT.

V usage is TRBV7-9 and J usage is TRBJ2-6; 9 bases fit TRBD2. This CDR3 contains 19 residues. Germline CDR1 and CDR2: SEHNR and FQNEAQ (reference sequence). V lost 6 bases, J lost 0 bases, and 12 bases stayed unmatched. CDR3 sequence (DNA): TGTGCCAGCAGTTTCCTAGCGGGGATAGCGCACTCTGGGGCCAACGTCCTGACTTTC. Its translation: CASSFLAGIAHSGANVLTF.

This sequence joins TRBV27 and TRBJ2-5; D unclear. V was trimmed by 0 bases and J by 4 bases, leaving 12 bases between them. The CDR3 has 15 amino acids. Germline lookup yields CDR1 MNHEY and CDR2 SMNVEV (reference sequence). CDR3 DNA sequence: TGTGCCAGCAGTTTATCTCCGGATTGGAGAGAGACCCAGTACTTC. This codes for CASSLSPDWRETQYF.

The V call is TRBV6-1, the J call TRBJ2-5; a weak D match, TRBD1 (6 bases). Deletions cut 0 bases from V and 9 bases from J, with 14 bases between. CDR3 size: 14 residues. Germline V gene lookup returns CDR1 MNHNS and CDR2 SASEGT. CDR3 nucleotides: TGTGCCAGCAGTGAAGCCAAGTTGGGGGCGGCCCAGTACTTC. As protein: CASSEAKLGAAQYF.

The J gene is TRBJ2-2, the V gene TRBV2, with D tentatively TRBD2 (5 bases). The CDR3 has 14 residues. Trimming removed 5 bases at V and 5 bases at J, with 12 bases between. The germline gives CDR1 SNHLY, CDR2 FYNNEI. Here the CDR3 reads CASSTGIGTGELFF. The CDR3 DNA follows: TGTGCCAGCAGTACCGGGATTGGAACCGGGGAGCTGTTTTTT.

V gene TRBV19 combines with J gene TRBJ2-1; 11 bases fit TRBD2. Trimming cost V 7 bases and J 10 bases; bases outside gene matches: 15. The germline CDR1 and CDR2 sequences are LNHDA and SQIVND (reference sequence). This CDR3 has 16 residues. DNA for the CDR3: TGTGCCAGTACCATGCGTCTAGCGGGGGGTTACCAGGAGCAGTTCTTC. Amino acid sequence: CASTMRLAGGYQEQFF.

The rearrangement links TRBV11-2 to TRBJ1-3; possible D gene TRBD1, 6 bases. The CDR3 is 15 amino acids. Germline V gene lookup returns CDR1 SGHAT and CDR2 FQNNGV. V was pared by 5 bases and J by 1 base, with 12 bases between. The CDR3 spells CASSLTTGSGNTIYF. CDR3 DNA sequence: TGTGCCAGCAGCCTAACAACAGGGTCTGGAAACACCATATATTTT. Looking up the rest from reference TRBV11-2 and TRBJ1-3 gives the full variable domain: EAGVAQSPRYKIIEKRQSVAFWCNPISGHATLYWYQQILGQGPKLLIQFQNNGVVDDSQLPKDRFSAERLKGVDSTLKIQPAKLEDSAVYLCASSLTTGSGNTIYFGEGSWLTVV.

J is TRBJ1-5 and V is TRBV6-2 or TRBV6-3; TRBD1 is a possible D gene (5 bases). Germline loops: CDR1 MNHEY, CDR2 SVGEGT. Deletions cut 0 bases from V and 5 bases from J, with 14 bases between. The CDR3 has 16 amino acids. The CDR3 DNA reads TGTGCCAGCAGTTACTCGTTGAAAAAGGGGCATCAGCCCCAGCATTTT. It is translated as CASSYSLKKGHQPQHF.

The chain is built from TRBV25-1 and TRBJ1-4, with 7 bases fitting TRBD1. V shed 6 bases, J shed 6 bases, and the junction held 13 bases outside the gene matches. This CDR3 comprises 16 residues. CDR1 MGHDK and CDR2 SYGVNS come from the germline V gene. CDR3 DNA sequence: TGTGCCAGCAGCCCCGGAGGAGGGGGCGTCGATGAAAAACTGTTTTTT. Translation gives CASSPGGGGVDEKLFF. The full variable domain, rest sourced from reference TRBV25-1 and TRBJ1-4, is EADIYQTPRYLVIGTGKKITLECSQTMGHDKMYWYQQDPGMELHLIHYSYGVNSTEKGDLSSESTVSRIRTEHFPLTLESARPSHTSQYLCASSPGGGGVDEKLFFGSGTQLSVL.

In DNA, the CDR3 is TGTGCCAGCAGTTCTTGGGAGGGCTATGGCTACACCTTC. Protein sequence: CASSSWEGYGYTF. The chain joins TRBV12-3 or TRBV12-4 to TRBJ1-2; D call uncertain. This CDR3 is built from 13 residues. Trimming took off 4 bases at V and 4 bases at J, with 10 bases between the two ends.

The V call is TRBV30, the J call TRBJ2-7, with 8 bases that match TRBD1. The J segment lost 7 bases and the V segment lost 5 bases, leaving 10 bases of the junction unmatched. Germline assignment: CDR1 GTSNPN and CDR2 SVGIG (reference sequence). The CDR3 is made up of 13 amino acids. Written as DNA, the CDR3 is TGTGCCTGGTGCCGACAGGGGCCGGGTGAGCAGTACTTC. It codes for CAWCRQGPGEQYF.

This clone was detected only a few times. This chain joins TRBV5-1 and TRBJ1-1, with 10 positions matching TRBD1. Germline trimming cut 4 bases from V and 6 bases from J; bases unmatched to any gene: 9. Per germline, CDR1 SGHRS and CDR2 YFSETQ. The CDR3 covers 15 residues. In DNA, the CDR3 is TGCGCCAGCAGCCCTCTAACCGGGACAGGGGCTGAAGCTTTCTTT. Encoded protein: CASSPLTGTGAEAFF.

This chain uses TRBV12-5 with TRBJ2-3, with D possibly matching TRBD1 (5 bases). Germline values: CDR1 LGHNT, CDR2 FRNRAP. The CDR3 loop spans 18 amino acids. Trimming cost V 2 bases and J 2 bases, with 20 bases left between them. The CDR3 bases are TGTGCTAGTGGTTTGTGGACCCCTCCGACAGTGGTCACAGATACGCAGTATTTT. Its translation: CASGLWTPPTVVTDTQYF.

This chain links TRBV11-3 with TRBJ2-7, with D possibly matching TRBD2 (6 bases). Germline V gene sequence: CDR1 SGHNT, CDR2 YENEEA. The CDR3 extends over 15 amino acids. Trimming shortened V by 2 bases and J by 2 bases, and 13 bases separated the two germline ends. The CDR3 sequence is CASSLYAGSPYEQYF. The CDR3 nucleotides are TGTGCCAGCAGCTTATACGCGGGGAGCCCCTACGAGCAGTACTTC.